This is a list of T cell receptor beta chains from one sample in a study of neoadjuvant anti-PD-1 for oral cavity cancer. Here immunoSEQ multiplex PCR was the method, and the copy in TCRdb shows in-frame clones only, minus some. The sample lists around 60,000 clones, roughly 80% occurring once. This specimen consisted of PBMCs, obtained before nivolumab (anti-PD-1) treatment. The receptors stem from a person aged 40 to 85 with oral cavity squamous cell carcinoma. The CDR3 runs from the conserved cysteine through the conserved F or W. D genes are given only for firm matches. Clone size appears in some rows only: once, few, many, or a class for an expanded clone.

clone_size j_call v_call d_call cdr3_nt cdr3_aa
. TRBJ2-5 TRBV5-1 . TGCGCCAGCTTCGTTCAGGGGAGTAGCGAGACCCAGTACTTC CASFVQGSSETQYF
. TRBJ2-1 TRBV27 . TGTGCCAGCAGTTTACGCCCAACGGGGGTAAGCTCCTACAATGAGCAGTTCTTC CASSLRPTGVSSYNEQFF
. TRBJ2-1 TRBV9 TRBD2 TGTGCCAGCAGCTACGAGGGGACTAGCGCGAACAATGAGCAGTTCTTC CASSYEGTSANNEQFF
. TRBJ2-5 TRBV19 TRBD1 TGTGCCAGTAGTATCCAGGGGACAGGGGGCGCCCGGGTTGAGACCCAGTACTTC CASSIQGTGGARVETQYF
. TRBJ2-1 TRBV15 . TGTGCCACCAGCGAGGGGGCGTGGCTCGACGGGGGGCAGTTCTTC CATSEGAWLDGGQFF
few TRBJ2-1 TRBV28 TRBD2 TGTGCCAGCAACTTACCGGCCCCGGGAGGGAGGAGTGAGCAGTTCTTC CASNLPAPGGRSEQFF
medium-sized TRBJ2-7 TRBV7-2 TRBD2 TGTGCCAGCAGTTCGGGACTAGCGGCTTCCCCGTACGAGCAGTACTTC CASSSGLAASPYEQYF
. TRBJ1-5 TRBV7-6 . TGTGCCAGCAGCTTAGGTGAAGGACGGCATCAGCCCCAGCATTTT CASSLGEGRHQPQHF
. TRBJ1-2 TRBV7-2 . TGTGCCAGCAGTTTTCTTGCCGACTATGGCTACACCTTC CASSFLADYGYTF
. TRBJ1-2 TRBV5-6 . TGTGCCAGCAGCCCCAGGGGACCTAACTATGGCTACACCTTC CASSPRGPNYGYTF
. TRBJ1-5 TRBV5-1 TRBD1 TGCGCCAGCAGCCGACAGGGGTTTATGGAGCAGCCCCAGCATTTT CASSRQGFMEQPQHF
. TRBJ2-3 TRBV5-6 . TGTGCCAGCAGCTTGGGGGGGGCGGGCACAGATACGCAGTATTTT CASSLGGAGTDTQYF
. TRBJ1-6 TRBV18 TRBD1 TGTGCCAGCTCACTCCGGGACAGGGATTATAATTCACCCCTCCACTTT CASSLRDRDYNSPLHF
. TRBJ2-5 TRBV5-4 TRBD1 TGTGCCAGCAGTCGGGACAGGAAAGAGACCCAGTACTTC CASSRDRKETQYF
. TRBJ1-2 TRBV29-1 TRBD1 TGCAGCGTTAGTGAACAGGGGCCTGACTATGGCTACACCTTC CSVSEQGPDYGYTF
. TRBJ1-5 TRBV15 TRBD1 TGTGCCACCAGCAGATTAACGGACAGGGCGGGACAGCCCCAGCATTTT CATSRLTDRAGQPQHF
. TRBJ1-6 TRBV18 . TGTGCCAGCTCACCATCGGCGGGACTTGGGGTTTCACCCCTCCACTTT CASSPSAGLGVSPLHF
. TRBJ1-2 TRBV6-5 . TGTGCCAGCAGTTACGGGGTTAGGGGGGCATACTATGGCTACACCTTC CASSYGVRGAYYGYTF
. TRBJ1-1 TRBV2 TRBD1 TGTGCCAGCAGGAAGGGACAGGAGAATACTGAAGCTTTCTTT CASRKGQENTEAFF
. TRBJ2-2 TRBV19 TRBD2 TGTGCCAGTAGTAACGGACTAGGTTCTGGCACCGGGGAGCTGTTTTTT CASSNGLGSGTGELFF